A selection of T cell receptor beta chains follows, all from one sample in a study of CD8 T cells in ankylosing spondylitis. TCRdb independently ran MiXCR on the 5' RACE reads; one entry per CDR3 protein. The table has approximately 540,000 distinct CDR3 sequences, roughly 13% seen once. Sample: blood, either unsorted or a sorted T cell fraction (not recorded which). The receptors were sampled from a male donor with ankylosing spondylitis. Each CDR3 is given with its conserved first and last residue. D genes are given only for firm matches. Part of the rows lack a size; the others show once, few, many or a class for expanded clones.

CDR3aa: CASSFGGTPDTQYF; CDR3nt: TGTGCCAGCAGCTTTGGCGGGACCCCAGATACGCAGTATTTT; v_gene: TRBV7-9; d_gene: NA; j_gene: TRBJ2-3; abundance: few
CDR3aa: CASSILTGINYGYTF; CDR3nt: TGTGCCAGTAGTATCCTGACGGGGATTAACTATGGCTACACCTTC; v_gene: TRBV19; d_gene: NA; j_gene: TRBJ1-2; abundance: NA
CDR3aa: CASSAEPGLAGGGQFF; CDR3nt: TGTGCCAGCAGCGCCGAACCGGGACTAGCGGGAGGGGGGCAGTTCTTC; v_gene: TRBV7-7; d_gene: TRBD2; j_gene: TRBJ2-1; abundance: NA
CDR3aa: CASSSNRGIREKLFF; CDR3nt: TGTGCCAGCAGCTCGAACAGGGGAATAAGGGAAAAACTGTTTTTT; v_gene: TRBV11-2; d_gene: TRBD1; j_gene: TRBJ1-4; abundance: NA
CDR3aa: CATSRDKASGDNEQFF; CDR3nt: TGTGCCACCAGCAGAGATAAGGCTAGCGGGGACAATGAGCAGTTCTTC; v_gene: TRBV15; d_gene: TRBD2; j_gene: TRBJ2-1; abundance: NA
CDR3aa: CSAPEVLRDTQYF; CDR3nt: TGCAGTGCCCCAGAGGTCCTGCGGGATACGCAGTATTTT; v_gene: TRBV20-1; d_gene: NA; j_gene: TRBJ2-3; abundance: few
CDR3aa: CASSSGQGARIGELFF; CDR3nt: TGTGCCAGCAGCTCGGGACAGGGGGCTAGGATCGGGGAGCTGTTTTTT; v_gene: TRBV7-8; d_gene: TRBD1; j_gene: TRBJ2-2; abundance: NA
CDR3aa: CASSYPVGMNTEAFF; CDR3nt: TGTGCCAGCAGTTACCCTGTGGGGATGAACACTGAAGCTTTCTTT; v_gene: TRBV7-9; d_gene: NA; j_gene: TRBJ1-1; abundance: NA
CDR3aa: CASTSRLAPVPYEQYF; CDR3nt: TGTGCCAGCACCTCGAGACTAGCCCCAGTACCCTACGAGCAGTACTTC; v_gene: TRBV12-3/TRBV12-4; d_gene: TRBD2; j_gene: TRBJ2-7; abundance: many
CDR3aa: CASSLQATSGNTIYF; CDR3nt: TGTGCCAGCAGTTTGCAGGCCACCTCTGGAAACACCATATATTTT; v_gene: TRBV12-3/TRBV12-4; d_gene: NA; j_gene: TRBJ1-3; abundance: NA
CDR3aa: CASSELLGRGATNEKLFF; CDR3nt: TGTGCCAGCAGTGAGCTCCTGGGCAGGGGCGCAACTAATGAAAAACTGTTTTTT; v_gene: TRBV25-1; d_gene: NA; j_gene: TRBJ1-4; abundance: few
CDR3aa: CASSFGGDWGNQPQHF; CDR3nt: TGTGCCAGCAGCTTCGGGGGCGATTGGGGCAATCAGCCCCAGCATTTT; v_gene: TRBV5-6; d_gene: NA; j_gene: TRBJ1-5; abundance: few
CDR3aa: CASSIGGRRETQYF; CDR3nt: TGTGCCAGTAGTATAGGGGGACGGCGGGAGACCCAGTACTTC; v_gene: TRBV19; d_gene: NA; j_gene: TRBJ2-5; abundance: NA
CDR3aa: CASSSDNYGYTF; CDR3nt: TGCGCCAGCAGCTCGGACAACTATGGCTACACCTTC; v_gene: TRBV5-1; d_gene: NA; j_gene: TRBJ1-2; abundance: NA
CDR3aa: CASSQSGSVTGELFF; CDR3nt: TGCGCCAGCAGCCAAAGTGGGAGCGTCACCGGGGAGCTGTTTTTT; v_gene: TRBV4-1; d_gene: NA; j_gene: TRBJ2-2; abundance: few
CDR3aa: CASSLASGRALGEQFF; CDR3nt: TGTGCCAGCAGTCTTGCTAGCGGGAGGGCCCTAGGTGAGCAGTTCTTC; v_gene: TRBV28; d_gene: TRBD2; j_gene: TRBJ2-1; abundance: few
CDR3aa: CASSQQGASTEAFF; CDR3nt: TGTGCCAGCAGTCAACAGGGGGCGAGCACTGAAGCTTTCTTT; v_gene: TRBV12-3/TRBV12-4; d_gene: TRBD1; j_gene: TRBJ1-1; abundance: many
CDR3aa: CASSLRSGTNEKLFF; CDR3nt: TGCGCCAGCAGCTTGAGGTCCGGGACTAATGAAAAACTGTTTTTT; v_gene: TRBV5-1; d_gene: NA; j_gene: TRBJ1-4; abundance: many
CDR3aa: CASSRRTGSRGGNTIYF; CDR3nt: TGTGCCAGCAGCCGACGGACAGGGTCTAGGGGAGGAAACACCATATATTTT; v_gene: TRBV7-2; d_gene: TRBD1; j_gene: TRBJ1-3; abundance: NA
CDR3aa: CASSYGTSGRDEQYF; CDR3nt: TGTGCCAGCAGTTACGGGACTAGCGGGAGGGACGAGCAGTACTTC; v_gene: TRBV27; d_gene: TRBD2; j_gene: TRBJ2-7; abundance: few
CDR3aa: CASTAGDLNQPQHF; CDR3nt: TGTGCCAGTACCGCAGGGGACCTCAATCAGCCCCAGCATTTT; v_gene: TRBV19; d_gene: NA; j_gene: TRBJ1-5; abundance: NA
CDR3aa: CASSPVISDTQYF; CDR3nt: TGTGCCAGCAGCCCGGTGATTTCAGATACGCAGTATTTT; v_gene: TRBV4-2; d_gene: NA; j_gene: TRBJ2-3; abundance: few
CDR3aa: CSARGQEYSYEQYF; CDR3nt: TGCAGTGCTAGAGGTCAGGAGTACTCCTACGAGCAGTACTTC; v_gene: TRBV20-1; d_gene: NA; j_gene: TRBJ2-7; abundance: NA
CDR3aa: CASSLVFLTDTQYF; CDR3nt: TGTGCCAGCAGTTTAGTGTTCCTCACAGATACGCAGTATTTT; v_gene: TRBV27; d_gene: NA; j_gene: TRBJ2-3; abundance: NA
CDR3aa: CSVDLGQGNEKLFF; CDR3nt: TGCAGCGTTGATTTAGGACAGGGGAATGAAAAACTGTTTTTT; v_gene: TRBV29-1; d_gene: TRBD1; j_gene: TRBJ1-4; abundance: many